One sample yielded the 27 T cell receptor beta chains listed below, sequenced in a study of T cells in tuberculosis. After thawing and overnight rest, PBMC were stained with GMM-loaded CD1B tetramer, viability dye and anti-CD3 for sorting. The CD1B tetramers carried C32 glucose monomycolate purified from Rhodococcus equi. Repertoires were generated with immunoSEQ multiplex PCR, while TCRdb's copy carries only in-frame clones and drops some. Here the sample spans roughly 61,000 clones, approximately 85% being singletons. Sequencing was performed on CD1b-GMM tetramer-negative cells sorted from PBMCs. These receptors came from an adult woman with latent tuberculosis.

J is TRBJ1-2 and V is TRBV10-3; TRBD1 matches 8 bases. V lost 6 bases to trimming and J lost 3 bases; unmatched junction nucleotides: 3. This CDR3 comprises 13 residues. Germline-derived CDR1 and CDR2 are ENHRY and SYGVKD. The CDR3 DNA reads as TGTGCCATCAGCGGACAGGGTGACTATGGCTACACCTTC. Protein sequence: CAISGQGDYGYTF.

Comments on this clone: Other DNA sequences within the sample encode an identical CDR3. This chain connects TRBV5-1 to TRBJ2-1, with a possible D match to TRBD1 (5 bases). Looked up from germline, CDR1 is SGHRS and CDR2 is YFSETQ. The CDR3 length is 13 residues. Trimming left V 4 bases short and J 9 bases short, with 14 bases between. CDR3 loop: CASSLEGVGEQFF. The DNA for the CDR3 is TGCGCCAGCAGCCTGGAAGGGGTAGGTGAGCAGTTCTTC. The full variable domain, with the rest looked up from reference TRBV5-1 and TRBJ2-1, is KAGVTQTPRYLIKTRGQQVTLSCSPISGHRSVSWYQQTPGQGLQFLFEYFSETQRNKGNFPGRFSGRQFSNSRSEMNVSTLELGDSALYLCASSLEGVGEQFFGPGTRLTVL.

The V gene is TRBV7-2, the J gene TRBJ2-4, with D possibly being TRBD2 (6 bases). Trimming shortened V by 4 bases and J by 0 bases, and 13 bases separated the two germline ends. The CDR3 length is 16 residues. In germline, CDR1 is SGHTA, CDR2 FQGNSA. The CDR3 here is CASSSRIAVAKNIQYF. Written as DNA, the CDR3 is TGTGCCAGCAGCTCGCGGATAGCGGTAGCCAAAAACATTCAGTACTTC.

V and J are TRBV11-2 and TRBJ2-1; no clear D. Germline V lookup: CDR1 SGHAT, CDR2 FQNNGV. With 7 bases removed from V and 2 bases from J, the gap between germline ends came to 9 bases. The CDR3 sequence is 13 residues long. CDR3 coding DNA: TGTGCCAGCATGGGCCCCCCCTACAATGAGCAGTTCTTC. Amino acids: CASMGPPYNEQFF.

The chain couples TRBV2 to TRBJ2-1; D is uncertain. The CDR3 contains 14 residues. Trimming took off 4 bases at V and 0 bases at J, with 7 bases between the two ends. The germline gives CDR1 SNHLY, CDR2 FYNNEI. Here the CDR3 DNA reads TGTGCCAGCAGTGCCTCGTTCTCCTACAATGAGCAGTTCTTC. It specifies CASSASFSYNEQFF.

V and J are TRBV5-4 and TRBJ2-1; D is perhaps TRBD2 (6 bases). From germline, CDR1 is SGHNT and CDR2 YYREEE (reference sequence). There are 15 residues in the CDR3. V lost 0 bases and J 5 bases, leaving 12 bases between the germline ends. The chain's CDR3 is CASSLAGTLNNEQFF. The CDR3 nucleotides are TGTGCCAGCAGCTTGGCCGGGACTTTAAACAATGAGCAGTTCTTC.

V and J are TRBV27 and TRBJ2-7; 9 nucleotides agree with TRBD1. Germline lookup yields CDR1 MNHEY and CDR2 SMNVEV (reference sequence). This CDR3 comprises 14 residues. V shed 5 bases, J shed 4 bases, and the junction held 6 bases outside the gene matches. CDR3 sequence: CASSPDRGAYEQYF. The CDR3 DNA follows: TGTGCCAGCAGTCCGGACAGGGGAGCTTACGAGCAGTACTTC.

The CDR3 DNA is TGCGCCAGCAGCCTCGGCGGGGAGCGATTGCTCAACAATGAGCAGTTCTTC. It encodes CASSLGGERLLNNEQFF. This chain links TRBV4-1 with TRBJ2-1, with D perhaps TRBD2 (6 bases). The germline gives CDR1 MGHRA, CDR2 YSYEKL. The CDR3 covers 17 residues. V was pared by 4 bases and J by 5 bases, with 21 bases between.

The rearrangement uses TRBV4-3 and TRBJ2-7, with 10 positions matching TRBD1. The CDR3 is 16 residues long. CDR1 LGHNA and CDR2 YSLEER come from the germline V gene. The V gene end was trimmed by 5 bases and the J gene end by 2 bases; junction bases not matched to a gene: 9. CDR3 loop: CASSFSGTGETYEQYF. The CDR3 DNA sequence: TGCGCCAGCAGCTTCTCCGGGACAGGGGAGACCTACGAGCAGTACTTC.

V is TRBV5-6 and J is TRBJ2-6; TRBD2 matches 7 bases. J lost 4 bases, V lost 7 bases, and 5 bases had no gene match. The CDR3 has 14 amino acids. Per the germline V gene, CDR1 is SGHDT and CDR2 is YYEEEE. CDR3 DNA sequence: TGTGCCAGCTACCGGGGGGAAGGGGCCAACGTCCTGACTTTC. It translates to CASYRGEGANVLTF.

The chain employs TRBV7-9 and TRBJ1-1; the D gene is possibly TRBD1 (6 bases). Germline V gene lookup returns CDR1 SEHNR and CDR2 FQNEAQ (reference sequence). Trimming removed 0 bases from V and 2 bases from J, with 7 bases in between. The CDR3 covers 14 residues. CDR3 sequence (DNA): TGTGCCAGCAGCTTAGCGGACAGAAACACTGAAGCTTTCTTT. Translating it yields CASSLADRNTEAFF.

The chain carries TRBV5-1 and TRBJ1-1; a possible D gene is TRBD1 (5 bases). With 2 bases removed from V and 1 base from J, the gap between germline ends came to 9 bases. Germline V gene data show CDR1 as SGHRS and CDR2 as YFSETQ. The length of the CDR3 is 14 residues. This CDR3 is CASSFSDRNTEAFF. The CDR3 DNA reads TGCGCCAGCAGCTTCTCAGACAGGAACACTGAAGCTTTCTTT. Full variable domain (remainder filled in from reference TRBV5-1 and TRBJ1-1): KAGVTQTPRYLIKTRGQQVTLSCSPISGHRSVSWYQQTPGQGLQFLFEYFSETQRNKGNFPGRFSGRQFSNSRSEMNVSTLELGDSALYLCASSFSDRNTEAFFGQGTRLTVV.

V gene TRBV7-2 combines with J gene TRBJ1-1; D might be TRBD1 (6 bases). The V and J ends lost 5 bases and 3 bases respectively, with 13 bases between them. The length of the CDR3 is 14 residues. Germline lookup yields CDR1 SGHTA and CDR2 FQGNSA. CDR3 in amino acids: CASSPRGGHTEAFF. In DNA form, the CDR3 reads TGTGCCAGCAGCCCAAGGGGGGGGCACACTGAAGCTTTCTTT.

This clone is a singleton in its sample. This chain joins TRBV19 and TRBJ1-5; possible D gene TRBD1, 6 bases. CDR3 length: 14 residues. CDR1 and CDR2 from the germline V gene are LNHDA and SQIVND (reference sequence). Trimming left V 4 bases short and J 1 base short, with 8 bases between. CDR3 loop: CASSNTGSNQPQHF. CDR3 DNA sequence: TGTGCCAGTAGTAATACAGGGAGCAATCAGCCCCAGCATTTT.

The chain employs TRBV11-2 and TRBJ1-2, with TRBD1 matching 9 bases. With V trimmed by 5 bases and J by 5 bases, 9 bases remained unmatched. Germline CDR1 and CDR2: SGHAT and FQNNGV. The CDR3 has 15 amino acids. The CDR3 DNA reads TGTGCCAGCAGCCAGCCGGGACAGGGATGGTATGGCTACACCTTC. Its protein is CASSQPGQGWYGYTF.

The V gene is TRBV5-1, the J gene TRBJ1-6; D may be TRBD1 (5 bases). The germline CDR1 and CDR2 sequences are SGHRS and YFSETQ. Trimming pared 6 bases from V and 4 bases from J, leaving 14 bases between. This CDR3 comprises 15 residues. DNA of the CDR3: TGCGCCAGCACCCAAACGACAGAGTATAATTCACCCCTCCACTTT. This translates into CASTQTTEYNSPLHF.

In its sample, this clone was seen a few times. The CDR3 DNA follows: TGTGCCAGCAGCTTAGCGCCAGGGGGCTCAGAGCAGTACTTC. This gives the protein CASSLAPGGSEQYF. V is TRBV7-2 and J is TRBJ2-7, with 8 bases fitting TRBD1. The V and J ends lost 0 bases and 7 bases, in that order; junction bases with no gene match: 5. The CDR3 contains 14 residues. CDR1 and CDR2 (germline): SGHTA, FQGNSA.

A single count supports this clone. The rearrangement links TRBV7-9 to TRBJ2-3, with TRBD1 identical over 8 bases. The CDR3 runs to 17 residues. Germline trimming cut 2 bases from V and 5 bases from J; bases unmatched to any gene: 12. Germline V gene lookup returns CDR1 SEHNR and CDR2 FQNEAQ (reference sequence). CDR3 sequence: CASSLPRQGSTEDTQYF. The CDR3 DNA reads TGTGCCAGCAGCTTACCTCGACAGGGGTCAACGGAAGATACGCAGTATTTT. Variable domain in full (rest from reference TRBV7-9 and TRBJ2-3): DTGVSQNPRHKITKRGQNVTFRCDPISEHNRLYWYRQTLGQGPEFLTYFQNEAQLEKSRLLSDRFSAERPKGSFSTLEIQRTEQGDSAMYLCASSLPRQGSTEDTQYFGPGTRLTVL.

The chain's CDR3 is CASSFGVTGDRDSPLHF. The DNA of the CDR3 is TGTGCCAGCAGCTTTGGAGTGACCGGGGACAGAGATTCACCCCTCCACTTT. V and J are TRBV7-6 and TRBJ1-6; 7 nucleotides agree with TRBD1. The germline V gene encodes CDR1 SGHVS and CDR2 FNYEAQ. Trimming cost V 3 bases and J 8 bases; bases outside gene matches: 13. The CDR3 extends over 17 amino acids.

The gene calls are TRBV14 and TRBJ2-1, with TRBD1 matching over 8 bases. V trimming: 0 bases; J trimming: 2 bases; junction bases outside the gene matches: 3. The CDR3 has 16 residues. Germline loops: CDR1 SGHDN, CDR2 FVKESK. DNA for the CDR3: TGTGCCAGCAGCCAAGATTGGACAGGGCCCTACAATGAGCAGTTCTTC. Translating gives CASSQDWTGPYNEQFF.

The V gene is TRBV30, the J gene TRBJ2-2; 7 bases map to TRBD2. The ends lost 4 bases at V and 2 bases at J; junction bases unmatched: 10. There are 16 residues in the CDR3. Germline assignment: CDR1 GTSNPN and CDR2 SVGIG (reference sequence). The CDR3 protein is CAWTAGIAGNTGELFF. Here the CDR3 DNA reads TGTGCCTGGACGGCTGGGATAGCGGGCAACACCGGGGAGCTGTTTTTT.

The chain couples TRBV7-9 to TRBJ1-1; the match to TRBD1 covers 7 bases. The V and J ends lost 5 bases and 2 bases, in that order; junction bases with no gene match: 8. This CDR3 has 15 residues. Germline loops: CDR1 SEHNR, CDR2 FQNEAQ (reference sequence). CDR3 nucleotide sequence: TGTGCCAGCAGCCCAGGACAGGTAGCAAACACTGAAGCTTTCTTT. Translated, it gives CASSPGQVANTEAFF. Filled out from reference TRBV7-9 and TRBJ1-1, the complete variable domain reads DTGVSQNPRHKITKRGQNVTFRCDPISEHNRLYWYRQTLGQGPEFLTYFQNEAQLEKSRLLSDRFSAERPKGSFSTLEIQRTEQGDSAMYLCASSPGQVANTEAFFGQGTRLTVV.

The chain uses TRBV28 and TRBJ2-7; 12 bases agree with TRBD1. V lost 3 bases and J lost 2; bases outside the gene matches: 5. The CDR3 is 16 amino acids. Germline lookup yields CDR1 MDHEN and CDR2 SYDVKM. The CDR3: CASSFGGQGAPYEQYF. The CDR3 bases are TGTGCCAGCAGTTTTGGGGGACAGGGGGCTCCCTACGAGCAGTACTTC. The whole variable domain, remainder taken from reference TRBV28 and TRBJ2-7, is DVKVTQSSRYLVKRTGEKVFLECVQDMDHENMFWYRQDPGLGLRLIYFSYDVKMKEKGDIPEGYSVSREKKERFSLILESASTNQTSMYLCASSFGGQGAPYEQYFGPGTRLTVT.

This chain links TRBV7-9 with TRBJ1-1; TRBD1 is a possible D gene (6 bases). V was shortened by 1 base and J by 4 bases, with 10 bases between the two germline ends. The CDR3 totals 14 residues. Germline V gene lookup returns CDR1 SEHNR and CDR2 FQNEAQ (reference sequence). The CDR3 DNA reads TGTGCCAGCAGCTTAGAGACAGGCCGCACTGAAGCTTTCTTT. Translation gives CASSLETGRTEAFF.

This clone showed up just once. The CDR3 DNA reads TGCGCCAGCAGCATTACAGGGGATGAAGTGAGAGACTATGGCTACACCTTC. This gives the protein CASSITGDEVRDYGYTF. V and J are TRBV5-1 and TRBJ1-2, with TRBD1 identical over 7 bases. The germline gives CDR1 SGHRS, CDR2 YFSETQ. The J segment lost 3 bases and the V segment lost 4 bases, leaving 15 bases of the junction unmatched. The CDR3 spans 17 residues. The full variable domain, in which reference TRBV5-1 and TRBJ1-2 provide the parts outside the CDR3, is KAGVTQTPRYLIKTRGQQVTLSCSPISGHRSVSWYQQTPGQGLQFLFEYFSETQRNKGNFPGRFSGRQFSNSRSEMNVSTLELGDSALYLCASSITGDEVRDYGYTFGSGTRLTVV.

The V gene is TRBV6-1, the J gene TRBJ2-7; TRBD1 agrees at 7 bases. Germline V gene lookup returns CDR1 MNHNS and CDR2 SASEGT. The junction had 5 bases not matched to a gene; V was cut back by 4 bases and J by 2 bases. The CDR3 has 14 amino acids. CDR3 sequence: CASSAGQGAYEQYF. Here the CDR3 DNA reads TGTGCCAGCAGTGCGGGGCAGGGGGCCTACGAGCAGTACTTC.

This sequence joins TRBV12-5 and TRBJ1-1, with no clear D. V dropped 6 bases and J dropped 7 bases, with 15 bases sitting between them. Germline V lookup: CDR1 LGHNT, CDR2 FRNRAP. There are 13 residues in the CDR3. This CDR3 is CASGPNPMNEAFF. The CDR3 nucleotides read TGTGCTAGTGGCCCCAACCCTATGAATGAAGCTTTCTTT.